What follows describes a single T cell receptor (beta chain). Its cognate antigen is unknown. This sample was included in a study of T cell responses to AZD1222 COVID-19 vaccine. Whole-study results and caveats: Only a handful of AZD1222 recipients were seropositive at baseline. Samples come after the peak T cell response, not at day 14.

Some clones are missing from TCRdb's copy, which holds only in-frame ones; the method was immunoSEQ multiplex PCR. The sample consists of some 120,000 clones, over 75% of them appearing once. The CDR3 totals 15 residues. The V gene lost 2 bases and the J gene lost 3 bases, with 14 bases spanning the gap. CDR1 is SGHTA, CDR2 FQGTGA, per germline. This material consisted of peripheral blood, taken 28 days after the second dose of the MenACWY control vaccine. This sequence originates from an adult who received the MenACWY meningococcal vaccine as a control. This chain links TRBV7-3 with TRBJ2-7; possible D gene TRBD2, 5 bases. CDR3 region: CASSLGGSSSYEQYF. The DNA for the CDR3 is TGTGCCAGCAGCTTAGGCGGGTCGTCGAGCTACGAGCAGTACTTC.